The 21 T cell receptor beta chains presented below share a single source sample, sequenced in a study of Graves' ophthalmopathy and Graves' hyperthyroidism. Scientists amplified the TCR beta CDR3 regions from RNA transcripts. HTBI primers served in a first-round RT-PCR, which a second-round multiplex PCR followed. TCRdb re-derived calls from the multiplex PCR reads in MiXCR, one entry per CDR3 protein. The data contain some 750,000 distinct CDR3 sequences, 40% of them singletons. Specimen: peripheral blood. These receptors were taken from an adult man with Graves' ophthalmopathy.

This clonotype has a count of ten or more. The chain recombines TRBV10-3 with TRBJ1-2; a weak D match, TRBD1 (5 bases). Germline V lookup: CDR1 ENHRY, CDR2 SYGVKD. With 11 bases removed from V and 2 bases from J, the gap between germline ends came to 18 bases. The CDR3 consists of 14 residues. CDR3 DNA sequence: TGTGCCTCAAAGAGGGGTTTGGGAAACTATGGCTACACCTTC. Translating gives CASKRGLGNYGYTF.

The chain combines TRBV15 with TRBJ2-2, with TRBD1 matching over 7 bases. Germline V gives CDR1 LNHNV, CDR2 YYDKDF (reference sequence). Germline trimming cut 0 bases from V and 1 base from J; bases unmatched to any gene: 2. This CDR3 is built from 16 residues. CDR3: CATSREAGGNTGELFF. CDR3 nucleotides: TGTGCCACCAGCAGAGAAGCAGGGGGGAACACCGGGGAGCTGTTTTTT.

This clonotype has just a few counts. This chain connects TRBV2 to TRBJ2-7; TRBD2 might be the D (6 bases). This CDR3 has 15 amino acids. The ends were cut back, 2 bases at V and 0 bases at J, with 11 bases in the middle. Germline V gives CDR1 SNHLY, CDR2 FYNNEI. CDR3 loop: CASSELGAGSYEQYF. CDR3 DNA sequence: TGTGCCAGCAGTGAACTCGGAGCGGGCTCCTACGAGCAGTACTTC.

The rearrangement links TRBV10-3 to TRBJ1-6; unclear D gene. The CDR3 has 14 residues. Germline-derived CDR1 and CDR2 are ENHRY and SYGVKD. The V end lost 10 bases, the J end lost 6 bases, and 16 bases lay between the germline ends. In nucleotides, the CDR3 is TGTGCCACTAAAGACCCCTCGGCTAATTCACCCCTCCACTTT. It codes for CATKDPSANSPLHF.

This clonotype was detected a few times. The chain is built from TRBV20-1 and TRBJ2-5, with 10 bases aligning to TRBD2. The CDR3 runs 14 residues. Per the germline V gene, CDR1 is DFQATT and CDR2 is SNEGSKA (reference sequence). V lost 6 bases, J lost 2 bases, and 6 bases stayed unmatched. The CDR3 loop reads CSAATSGMQETQYF. The DNA for the CDR3 is TGCAGTGCAGCTACTAGCGGGATGCAAGAGACCCAGTACTTC.

The rearrangement uses TRBV20-1 and TRBJ2-5; a weak D match, TRBD2 (5 bases). The germline V and J ends were trimmed by 5 bases and 3 bases, with 19 bases remaining between them. Per germline, CDR1 DFQATT and CDR2 SNEGSKA (reference sequence). The CDR3 sequence is 15 residues long. In nucleotides, the CDR3 is TGCAGTGCTGAAAAAGAAATGATCGGGGAAGAGACCCAGTACTTC. It translates to CSAEKEMIGEETQYF.

Concerning this clonotype: Just one base apart from a much larger clone, this may be a read error. The V gene is TRBV2, the J gene TRBJ1-2; tentative D call: TRBD1 (5 bases). Germline values: CDR1 SNHLY, CDR2 FYNNEI. CDR3 length: 14 residues. Trimming stripped 7 bases from V and 5 bases from J, with 17 bases between. CDR3: CASNQETWGYGYTF. In DNA, the CDR3 is TGTGCCAGCAACCAAGAAACGTGGGGGTATGGCTACACCTTC.

This chain links TRBV20-1 with TRBJ1-5; tentatively, D is TRBD1 (6 bases). The V and J ends lost 0 bases and 6 bases respectively, with 9 bases between them. The germline CDR1 and CDR2 sequences are DFQATT and SNEGSKA (reference sequence). This CDR3 region has 13 residues. The CDR3 DNA follows: TGCAGTGCTAGAGACACAGGGTTTCAGCCCCAGCATTTT. This sequence encodes CSARDTGFQPQHF.

This clonotype was seen only a few times. The rearrangement links TRBV7-9 to TRBJ2-7, with 10 bases identical to TRBD2. CDR1 and CDR2 (germline): SEHNR, FQNEAQ (reference sequence). J lost 4 bases, V lost 5 bases, and 14 bases had no gene match. This CDR3 is 17 amino acids long. The CDR3 sequence: CASSPQLLAGALYEQYF. CDR3 in DNA: TGTGCCAGCAGCCCCCAACTTCTAGCGGGAGCGCTATACGAGCAGTACTTC.

This sequence joins TRBV20-1 and TRBJ2-5; either TRBD1 or TRBD2 may fit D (5 bases each). V was clipped by 7 bases and J by 1 base, with 25 bases between them. The CDR3 covers 17 residues. In germline, CDR1 is DFQATT, CDR2 SNEGSKA (reference sequence). The CDR3 DNA follows: TGCAGTGGGGGAGTATCCCCGGAGGTGGGGGTCCAAGAGACCCAGTACTTC. This gives the protein CSGGVSPEVGVQETQYF.

At least ten counts were recorded for this clonotype. The rearrangement uses TRBV2 and TRBJ1-5, with a possible D match to TRBD1 (6 bases). The CDR3 has 14 amino acids. Trimming cost V 2 bases and J 5 bases, with 10 bases left between them. CDR1 and CDR2 from the germline V gene are SNHLY and FYNNEI. The CDR3 DNA is TGTGCCAGCAGTGAAACGGGGGGCTATCAGCCCCAGCATTTT. It codes for CASSETGGYQPQHF. Full variable domain (outside the CDR3, taken from reference TRBV2 and TRBJ1-5): EPEVTQTPSHQVTQMGQEVILRCVPISNHLYFYWYRQILGQKVEFLVSFYNNEISEKSEIFDDQFSVERPDGSNFTLKIRSTKLEDSAMYFCASSETGGYQPQHFGDGTRLSIL.

This clonotype was detected many times. The chain links TRBV2 to TRBJ2-7, with 8 positions matching TRBD1. From germline, CDR1 is SNHLY and CDR2 FYNNEI. The length of the CDR3 is 13 residues. Germline trimming cut 8 bases from V and 3 bases from J; bases unmatched to any gene: 6. The CDR3 sequence: CASDSQGVYEQYF. CDR3 sequence (DNA): TGTGCCAGCGATTCACAGGGGGTCTACGAGCAGTACTTC.

As for this clonotype: Sequence at one end of the junction differs from germline and may be a read error. The chain is built from TRBV7-9 and TRBJ1-2, with unresolved D. The CDR3 covers 17 residues. Germline V gives CDR1 SEHNR, CDR2 FQNEAQ (reference sequence). The CDR3 region is CASSQEVSRELADGYTF. The CDR3 DNA reads as TGCGCCAGCAGCCAAGAGGTGTCAAGGGAATTGGCCGATGGCTACACCTTC.

The rearrangement uses TRBV6-2 or TRBV6-3 and TRBJ1-5; D possibly corresponds to TRBD1 (5 bases). This CDR3 contains 11 residues. Germline CDR1 and CDR2: MNHEY and SVGEGT. This CDR3 reads CATTVDQPQHF. The DNA of the CDR3 is TGTGCTACGACAGTCGATCAGCCCCAGCATTTT.

The genes are TRBV4-3 and TRBJ1-2, with 8 bases lining up with TRBD1. The V gene end was trimmed by 4 bases and the J gene end by 6 bases; junction bases not matched to a gene: 4. The CDR3 sequence is 13 residues long. Germline lookup yields CDR1 LGHNA and CDR2 YSLEER. The CDR3 sequence: CASSPGGWDGYTF. The DNA for the CDR3 is TGCGCCAGCAGCCCAGGGGGCTGGGATGGCTACACCTTC.

This clonotype was observed a handful of times. The chain employs TRBV19 and TRBJ1-6; no reliable D call. The V and J ends lost 3 bases and 8 bases respectively, with 8 bases between them. Germline CDR1 and CDR2: LNHDA and SQIVND (reference sequence). This CDR3 comprises 13 residues. The CDR3 is CASSIERDSPLHF. In DNA, the CDR3 is TGTGCCAGTAGTATTGAAAGGGATTCACCCCTCCACTTT.

This chain joins TRBV7-3 and TRBJ1-4; no firm D call. Trimming stripped 6 bases from V and 3 bases from J, with 14 bases between. Germline CDR1 reads SGHTA; CDR2 reads FQGTGA. There are 15 residues in the CDR3. The CDR3 loop reads CASSASGESNEKLFF. CDR3 in DNA: TGTGCCAGCAGTGCATCCGGGGAATCTAATGAAAAACTGTTTTTT.

This clonotype was counted at least ten times. At one of its ends the junction is not consistent with the germline gene, which may arise from a read error. The chain recombines TRBV2 with TRBJ1-2; D remains unclear. CDR3 length: 11 residues. CDR1 and CDR2 from the germline V gene are SNHLY and FYNNEI. The CDR3: CASREGYGYTF. CDR3 sequence (DNA): TGTGCCAGCAGGGAAGGGTATGGCTACACCTTC.

This clonotype was found a few times. This rearrangement joins TRBV11-2 to TRBJ1-4; D unresolved. The CDR3 length is 12 residues. The germline V and J ends were trimmed by 1 base and 8 bases, with 5 bases remaining between them. Per germline, CDR1 SGHAT and CDR2 FQNNGV. The CDR3 loop is CASSLVREKLFF. The CDR3 nucleotides are TGTGCCAGCAGCTTAGTTAGGGAAAAACTGTTTTTT.

This clonotype turned up a few times. The chain employs TRBV9 and TRBJ1-6; D is uncertain. V dropped 4 bases and J dropped 9 bases, with 14 bases sitting between them. Germline lookup yields CDR1 SGDLS and CDR2 YYNGEE. The CDR3 has 14 amino acids. Written as DNA, the CDR3 is TGTGCCAGCAGCCAAGTAGAGGCCCGTTCACCCCTCCACTTT. This sequence encodes CASSQVEARSPLHF.

The rearrangement links TRBV11-1 to TRBJ2-7, with D possibly being TRBD1 (5 bases). Looked up from germline, CDR1 is SGHAT and CDR2 is FQDESV (reference sequence). CDR3 length equals 16 residues. V gave up 5 bases and J gave up 1 base, with 18 bases separating them. The chain's CDR3 is CASSPLGQGNSYEQYF. The DNA for the CDR3 is TGTGCCAGCAGCCCCCTAGGGCAGGGAAATTCCTACGAGCAGTACTTC.